The 18 T cell receptor beta chains listed next were all sequenced from one sample in a study of blood T cell repertoires in COVID-19. Clones were read by immunoSEQ multiplex PCR, and TCRdb kept only the in-frame ones, dropping some. Of 200,000 to 250,000 clones in the sample, 70% to 90% were seen once. Sequencing input: PBMCs or T cells enriched from blood (not recorded which). These TCRs come from a woman in her forties with acute COVID-19.

This chain links TRBV4-2 with TRBJ1-2; 9 bases are shared with TRBD1. Germline values: CDR1 LGHNA, CDR2 YNFKEQ. There are 15 residues in the CDR3. The V gene end was trimmed by 4 bases and the J gene end by 3 bases; junction bases not matched to a gene: 6. In DNA form, the CDR3 reads TGTGCCAGCAGCCTGTGGACAGGGGATTACTATGGCTACACCTTC. It codes for CASSLWTGDYYGYTF.

This chain's CDR3 is CASSYSPEYNEQFF. CDR3 nucleotide sequence: TGTGCCAGCAGTTACTCCCCAGAATACAATGAGCAGTTCTTC. The V gene is TRBV6-2 or TRBV6-3, the J gene TRBJ2-1; D not certain. Germline CDR1 and CDR2: MNHEY and SVGEGT. V was cut by 0 bases and J by 4 bases, with 7 bases left in between. This CDR3 spans 14 amino acids.

CDR3 DNA sequence: TGCGCCAGCAGCCAAGATTACAGGGCGCGCGAGCAGTACTTC. Protein sequence: CASSQDYRAREQYF. The gene calls are TRBV4-3 and TRBJ2-7; TRBD1 might be the D (6 bases). CDR1 LGHNA and CDR2 YSLEER come from the germline V gene. The CDR3 runs to 14 residues. With 0 bases removed from V and 6 bases from J, the gap between germline ends came to 12 bases.

This chain uses TRBV19 with TRBJ1-5; TRBD1 agrees at 7 bases. This CDR3 is built from 18 residues. Germline CDR1 is LNHDA and CDR2 is SQIVND (reference sequence). The V gene end was trimmed by 2 bases and the J gene end by 4 bases; junction bases not matched to a gene: 14. The CDR3 DNA sequence: TGTGCCAGTAGTATACCACCTGGGACAGAGTCCCTAAATCAGCCCCAGCATTTT. Translation: CASSIPPGTESLNQPQHF.

The chain recombines TRBV2 with TRBJ1-1; no clear D. The CDR3 runs 15 residues. V shed 0 bases and J shed 6 bases, with 14 bases lying between them. CDR1 is SNHLY and CDR2 is FYNNEI in the germline V gene. CDR3 DNA: TGTGCCAGCAGTGAAGCCCCCACGGGTCGAGCTGAAGCTTTCTTT. Residues: CASSEAPTGRAEAFF.

This sequence joins TRBV28 and TRBJ1-4; 8 nucleotides agree with TRBD1. The trim removed 3 bases at V and 8 bases at J, leaving 8 bases unmatched. Per germline, CDR1 MDHEN and CDR2 SYDVKM. CDR3 length: 15 residues. DNA of the CDR3: TGTGCCAGCAGTTTGCAGGGGGCGCGGGACGAAAAACTGTTTTTT. Translating gives CASSLQGARDEKLFF. Supplemented by reference TRBV28 and TRBJ1-4, the full variable domain reads DVKVTQSSRYLVKRTGEKVFLECVQDMDHENMFWYRQDPGLGLRLIYFSYDVKMKEKGDIPEGYSVSREKKERFSLILESASTNQTSMYLCASSLQGARDEKLFFGSGTQLSVL.

This rearrangement joins TRBV9 to TRBJ2-3, with a weak D call TRBD1 (7 bases). Trimming stripped 2 bases from V and 1 base from J, with 17 bases between. The CDR3 contains 17 residues. The germline V gene has CDR1 SGDLS and CDR2 YYNGEE. CDR3 in amino acids: CASSVSTRGVGTDTQYF. CDR3 DNA: TGTGCCAGCAGCGTTAGTACCAGGGGGGTGGGCACAGATACGCAGTATTTT.

The V gene is TRBV7-2, the J gene TRBJ1-5; D remains unclear. Germline loops: CDR1 SGHTA, CDR2 FQGNSA. The CDR3 loop spans 14 amino acids. V shed 5 bases and J shed 3 bases, with 11 bases lying between them. This CDR3 reads CASSQAGTNQPQHF. The DNA for the CDR3 is TGTGCCAGCAGCCAGGCAGGTACCAATCAGCCCCAGCATTTT.

CDR3 residues: CASSRSRNEQFF. The CDR3 nucleotides are TGTGCCAGCAGCCGTAGCCGCAATGAGCAGTTCTTC. The chain carries TRBV7-8 and TRBJ2-1; D ambiguous. Per germline, CDR1 SGHVS and CDR2 FQNEAQ. CDR3 size: 12 residues. Trimming removed 5 bases at V and 6 bases at J, with 8 bases between.

The chain has TRBV9 and TRBJ2-2; D is uncertain. Trimming pared 2 bases from V and 7 bases from J, leaving 9 bases between. Germline V gives CDR1 SGDLS, CDR2 YYNGEE. The CDR3 length is 13 residues. CDR3 region: CASSVITNGELFF. The CDR3 bases are TGTGCCAGCAGCGTTATTACAAACGGGGAGCTGTTTTTT.

The V and J genes are TRBV7-9 and TRBJ1-4; 8 nucleotides align to TRBD1. With 2 bases clipped from V and 1 base from J, the junction kept 9 bases outside the gene matches. This CDR3 is 18 amino acids long. The germline V gene encodes CDR1 SEHNR and CDR2 FQNEAQ (reference sequence). The CDR3 region is CASSLLIQGGGTNEKLFF. The CDR3 DNA reads as TGTGCCAGCAGCTTACTTATACAGGGGGGAGGAACTAATGAAAAACTGTTTTTT.

J is TRBJ2-5 and V is TRBV5-8; 8 nucleotides align to TRBD1. V gave up 4 bases and J gave up 5 bases; unmatched junction bases: 10. This CDR3 region has 15 residues. Germline V CDR1 and CDR2: SGHTS, YDEGEE. The CDR3 sequence: CASSPQGVQRETQYF. CDR3 bases: TGTGCCAGCAGCCCACAGGGGGTCCAACGCGAGACCCAGTACTTC.

The genes are TRBV25-1 and TRBJ2-7; 7 nucleotides agree with TRBD1. The ends lost 1 base at V and 4 bases at J; junction bases unmatched: 4. The CDR3 totals 14 residues. Germline V gene lookup returns CDR1 MGHDK and CDR2 SYGVNS. In DNA form, the CDR3 reads TGTGCCAGCAGTGAATTTAGCAGGGGGTACGAGCAGTACTTC. It codes for CASSEFSRGYEQYF.

The rearrangement links TRBV12-3 or TRBV12-4 to TRBJ1-4, with D perhaps TRBD1 (6 bases). Trimming took off 4 bases at V and 14 bases at J, with 14 bases between the two ends. The length of the CDR3 is 12 residues. CDR3 DNA sequence: TGTGCCAGCAGTTCATCAGGGGTTGAGCTGTTTTTT. Translating gives CASSSSGVELFF.

The chain recombines TRBV6-5 with TRBJ2-7, with D perhaps matching TRBD2 (5 bases). The CDR3 contains 15 residues. Germline lookup yields CDR1 MNHEY and CDR2 SVGAGI. V was cut by 6 bases and J by 0 bases, with 15 bases left in between. DNA of the CDR3: TGTGCCAGCAGCCCCCAGGTCGGGATCTCCTACGAGCAGTACTTC. Its protein product is CASSPQVGISYEQYF.

V and J are TRBV7-6 and TRBJ1-3; D perhaps matches TRBD1 (6 bases). The CDR3 extends over 15 amino acids. V lost 0 bases, J lost 3 bases, and 9 bases lay in between. CDR1 is SGHVS, CDR2 FNYEAQ, per germline. The CDR3 is CASSLAGTYGNTIYF. In nucleotides, the CDR3 is TGTGCCAGCAGCTTAGCGGGGACATATGGAAACACCATATATTTT.

This clone was counted a few times. The rearrangement joins TRBV27 to TRBJ2-2; 11 bases line up with TRBD1. V dropped 2 bases and J dropped 1; count of bases not matched to a gene: 6. CDR1 MNHEY and CDR2 SMNVEV come from the germline V gene (reference sequence). The CDR3 is made up of 18 amino acids. Here the CDR3 DNA reads TGTGCCAGCAGTTTACTCAGGACAGGGGGCAGGAACACCGGGGAGCTGTTTTTT. It specifies CASSLLRTGGRNTGELFF.

The chain carries TRBV19 and TRBJ1-2; TRBD1 might be the D (6 bases). This CDR3 is 14 amino acids long. Trimming removed 4 bases at V and 3 bases at J, with 12 bases between. Per the germline V gene, CDR1 is LNHDA and CDR2 is SQIVND (reference sequence). CDR3 nucleotide sequence: TGTGCCAGTAGTAGGACGACAGGTGACTATGGCTACACCTTC. It specifies CASSRTTGDYGYTF. The full variable domain, in which reference TRBV19 and TRBJ1-2 provide the parts outside the CDR3, is DGGITQSPKYLFRKEGQNVTLSCEQNLNHDAMYWYRQDPGQGLRLIYYSQIVNDFQKGDIAEGYSVSREKKESFPLTVTSAQKNPTAFYLCASSRTTGDYGYTFGSGTRLTVV.